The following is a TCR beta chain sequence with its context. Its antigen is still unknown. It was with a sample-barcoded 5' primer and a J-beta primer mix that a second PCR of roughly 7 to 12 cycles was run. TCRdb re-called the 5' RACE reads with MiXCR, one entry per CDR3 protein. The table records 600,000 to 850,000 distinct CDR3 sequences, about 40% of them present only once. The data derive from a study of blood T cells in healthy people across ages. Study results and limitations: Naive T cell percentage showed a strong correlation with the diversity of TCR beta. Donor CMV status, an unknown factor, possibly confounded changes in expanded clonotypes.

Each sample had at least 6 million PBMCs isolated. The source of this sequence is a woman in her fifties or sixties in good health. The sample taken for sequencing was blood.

The CDR3 DNA sequence: TGCAGTGCTAGGGCTGGGGGACTTTACGAGCAGTACTTC. This translates into CSARAGGLYEQYF. The V call is TRBV20-1, the J call TRBJ2-7, with D perhaps TRBD2 (6 bases). The V end was cut by 3 bases, the J end by 4 bases, with 13 bases between. The germline V gene has CDR1 DFQATT and CDR2 SNEGSKA (reference sequence). The CDR3 is made up of 13 amino acids.